This TCR beta chain was recovered during a study of cytomegalovirus exposure and HLA in healthy donors. Study conclusions and caveats: Being productive about 90% or about 30% of the time was typical of most TCR beta V segments in an earlier analysis. Upon later analysis, TCR association rates were observed to vary by HLA locus, being highest for DRB1 and lowest for HLA-C. Most CMV-associated TCR beta chains were later found to appear HLA-restricted.

As for this clone: Its target is unknown.

13 Jbeta primers and 60 Vbeta primers were used for the PCR. The data were produced by immunoSEQ multiplex PCR, yet TCRdb's version contains in-frame clones alone and is incomplete. The repertoire holds 200,000 or so clones, with around 75% as singletons. The source of this sequence is a woman aged 30 to 39 in good health and CMV-seropositive. The sequencing sample was made of PBMCs.

CDR3 sequence reads: CASSPQPGQGCEQYF. CDR3 DNA: TGCGCCAGCAGCCCACAGCCGGGACAGGGCTGCGAGCAGTACTTC. The gene calls are TRBV5-1 and TRBJ2-7, with 9 bases identical to TRBD1. CDR1 and CDR2 (germline): SGHRS, YFSETQ. Trimming cost V 4 bases and J 6 bases; bases outside gene matches: 11. There are 15 residues in the CDR3.